The 26 T cell receptor beta chains in this list originate from one sample, sequenced in a study of T-cell memory formation after mild COVID-19. TCRdb re-derived calls from the 5' RACE reads in MiXCR, one entry per CDR3 protein. The table shows approximately 60,000 distinct CDR3 sequences, with 9.3% occurring only once. Source material: PBMCs or a T cell subset sorted from them (not recorded which). The receptors were gathered from a man between 18 and 29 years old who had mild COVID-19 (a few samples of this study predate the infection). Cell type and time point are not known.

This clonotype was seen a handful of times. J is TRBJ2-7 and V is TRBV18; D not certain. Deletions cut 2 bases from V and 6 bases from J, with 14 bases between. The V gene's germline CDR1 is KGHSH and CDR2 LQKENI. This CDR3 contains 14 residues. The chain's CDR3 is CASSPRSPPGEQYV. The CDR3 DNA reads as TGTGCCAGCTCACCAAGGTCTCCCCCGGGCGAGCAGTACGTC.

In its sample, this clonotype was seen a few times. V and J are TRBV5-4 and TRBJ2-5; TRBD2 might be the D (6 bases). The length of the CDR3 is 16 residues. Between the trimmed V and J ends, which lost 1 base and 0 bases, there was a span of 13 bases. CDR1 is SGHNT, CDR2 YYREEE, per germline (reference sequence). CDR3 in DNA: TGTGCCAGCAGCTTGTCGGGACTGGAAGACCAAGAGACCCAGTACTTC. This translates into CASSLSGLEDQETQYF.

This clonotype has only a few counts. The chain links TRBV19 to TRBJ2-7; D unresolved. CDR3 length: 13 amino acids. Looked up from germline, CDR1 is LNHDA and CDR2 is SQIVND (reference sequence). The ends were cut back, 3 bases at V and 3 bases at J, with 9 bases in the middle. CDR3 residues: CASSISNYYEQYF. CDR3 DNA sequence: TGTGCCAGTAGTATCTCAAATTACTACGAGCAGTACTTC.

The chain joins TRBV5-5 to TRBJ2-3; 8 bases line up with TRBD1. In germline, CDR1 is SGHKS, CDR2 YYEKEE (reference sequence). After removal of 4 bases from V and 2 bases from J, the junction contained 6 bases not matched to a gene. This CDR3 contains 15 residues. CDR3 in DNA: TGTGCCAGCAGCCTTCAGGGGGCCTCCACAGATACGCAGTATTTT. It translates to CASSLQGASTDTQYF.

This clonotype has only a few counts. This chain uses TRBV6-1 with TRBJ2-3, with 10 nucleotides matching TRBD2. Losses at the gene ends were 7 bases for V and 3 bases for J; bases not matched to a gene: 4. Germline CDR1 MNHNS, CDR2 SASEGT. This CDR3 is built from 14 residues. CDR3 nucleotide sequence: TGTGCCAGCAAAGAGCGGGGGGGAACAGATACGCAGTATTTT. Residues: CASKERGGTDTQYF.

J is TRBJ2-4 and V is TRBV7-2; D may match TRBD1 or TRBD2 (7 bases each). This CDR3 spans 14 amino acids. Germline-derived CDR1 and CDR2 are SGHTA and FQGNSA. V lost 0 bases and J 8 bases, leaving 11 bases between the germline ends. The DNA of the CDR3 is TGTGCCAGCAGCTTAGCGTCAGGGGGGGACATTCAGTACTTC. The encoded protein is CASSLASGGDIQYF.

The rearrangement joins TRBV6-5 to TRBJ1-6; TRBD1 agrees at 10 bases. Germline V gives CDR1 MNHEY, CDR2 SVGAGI. The CDR3 loop spans 14 amino acids. Trimming cost V 5 bases and J 10 bases; bases outside gene matches: 5. In nucleotides, the CDR3 is TGTGCCAGCAGTGGGGGACAGGGGAGGTCACCCCTCCACTTT. It encodes CASSGGQGRSPLHF.

The sample holds a few counts of this clonotype. The chain is built from TRBV12-3 or TRBV12-4 and TRBJ2-4; no definite D call. This CDR3 has 12 residues. V lost 6 bases, J lost 9 bases, and 12 bases lay in between. The CDR3 region is CASRTSDGIQYF. CDR3 nucleotides: TGTGCCAGCAGGACGTCCGACGGCATTCAGTACTTC.

This clonotype was counted at least ten times. The chain is built from TRBV7-2 and TRBJ2-7; the D gene is possibly TRBD2 (5 bases). The CDR3 has 14 amino acids. Trimming stripped 3 bases from V and 2 bases from J, with 11 bases between. Germline CDR1 reads SGHTA; CDR2 reads FQGNSA. CDR3 region: CASSFLAGPYEQYF. The CDR3 DNA reads as TGTGCCAGCAGCTTTCTAGCAGGTCCCTACGAGCAGTACTTC.

This chain joins TRBV20-1 and TRBJ2-7; D remains ambiguous. The CDR3 is 14 residues long. Per the germline V gene, CDR1 is DFQATT and CDR2 is SNEGSKA (reference sequence). The ends were cut back, 1 base at V and 4 bases at J, with 14 bases in the middle. The CDR3 sequence: CSARVLASGYEQYV. CDR3 sequence (DNA): TGCAGTGCTAGAGTATTGGCTAGTGGATACGAGCAGTACGTC.

This rearrangement joins TRBV7-9 to TRBJ2-7; 9 bases line up with TRBD1. Germline assignment: CDR1 SEHNR and CDR2 FQNEAQ (reference sequence). The junction had 4 bases not matched to a gene; V was cut back by 5 bases and J by 5 bases. CDR3 length: 13 amino acids. CDR3 DNA sequence: TGTGCCAGCAGCGGCCGGGACAGGGACGAGCAGTACGTC. Its protein is CASSGRDRDEQYV.

V is TRBV7-2 and J is TRBJ2-3; TRBD1 or TRBD2 may be the D gene (6 bases each). The CDR3 has 15 amino acids. The V end lost 3 bases, the J end lost 2 bases, and 12 bases lay between the germline ends. Germline CDR1 SGHTA, CDR2 FQGNSA. The CDR3 loop reads CASSLGRGLTDTQYF. In DNA form, the CDR3 reads TGTGCCAGCAGCTTGGGTCGGGGGCTCACAGATACGCAGTATTTT.

This clonotype was detected a few times. V and J are TRBV20-1 and TRBJ2-1; D is perhaps TRBD2 (7 bases). V lost 0 bases, J lost 14 bases, and 14 bases lay in between. The CDR3 sequence is 12 residues long. CDR1 and CDR2 (germline): DFQATT, SNEGSKA (reference sequence). CDR3 nucleotides: TGCAGTGCTAGAGATCCGGGGGGCGGCGAGTTCTTC. It encodes CSARDPGGGEFF.

The rearrangement uses TRBV6-5 and TRBJ1-6, with D unresolved. Germline V CDR1 and CDR2: MNHEY, SVGAGI. With 3 bases removed from V and 4 bases from J, the gap between germline ends came to 10 bases. There are 15 residues in the CDR3. CDR3 in amino acids: CASSYAAAYNSPLHF. The CDR3 region has the DNA TGTGCCAGCAGTTATGCAGCGGCTTATAATTCACCCCTCCACTTT.

This clonotype came up many times. The junction shows a germline mismatch at one end, possibly a read error. V usage is TRBV20-1 and J usage is TRBJ2-7, with D possibly being TRBD2 (6 bases). This CDR3 comprises 11 residues. Germline CDR1 reads DFQATT; CDR2 reads SNEGSKA (reference sequence). The CDR3 DNA reads as TGCAGTGCTAGTGCCCGGGGAGGCAGGGTTTTC. Translating gives CSASARGGRVF.

This clonotype has a count of ten or more. The CDR3, as DNA: TGCAGTGCTAGAGGTCGGATCTACGAGCAGTACTTC. This encodes CSARGRIYEQYF. This chain joins TRBV20-1 and TRBJ2-7; D is unresolved. V was cut by 1 base and J by 3 bases, with 7 bases left in between. Germline lookup yields CDR1 DFQATT and CDR2 SNEGSKA (reference sequence). This CDR3 region has 12 residues.

This chain connects TRBV20-1 to TRBJ2-5; perhaps TRBD1 as D (6 bases). In germline, CDR1 is DFQATT, CDR2 SNEGSKA (reference sequence). Trimming cost V 6 bases and J 4 bases, with 21 bases left between them. This CDR3 is built from 15 residues. The CDR3 DNA sequence: TGCAGTGCACCAAACCGCAGGGGATCAGGAGAGACCCAGTACTTC. Amino acids: CSAPNRRGSGETQYF.

V is TRBV7-9 and J is TRBJ2-3; perhaps TRBD2 as D (5 bases). The length of the CDR3 is 14 residues. V gave up 7 bases and J gave up 5 bases, with 16 bases separating them. The germline CDR1 and CDR2 sequences are SEHNR and FQNEAQ (reference sequence). The CDR3 sequence is CASIHREVEDTQYF. Here the CDR3 DNA reads TGTGCCAGCATACACCGGGAAGTAGAAGATACGCAGTATTTT. The full variable domain, in which reference TRBV7-9 and TRBJ2-3 provide the parts outside the CDR3, is DTGVSQNPRHKITKRGQNVTFRCDPISEHNRLYWYRQTLGQGPEFLTYFQNEAQLEKSRLLSDRFSAERPKGSFSTLEIQRTEQGDSAMYLCASIHREVEDTQYFGPGTRLTVL.

At least ten counts were recorded for this clonotype. The CDR3 nucleotides read TGTGCCAGCAGTCCCGGACTTCACGGGGAGCTGTTTTTT. This encodes CASSPGLHGELFF. The chain has TRBV6-5 and TRBJ2-2; weak D call: TRBD2 (5 bases). This CDR3 has 13 amino acids. The germline V gene encodes CDR1 MNHEY and CDR2 SVGAGI. The V end was cut by 5 bases, the J end by 7 bases, with 11 bases between.

The chain joins TRBV4-3 to TRBJ2-1; 11 nucleotides agree with TRBD1. Germline values: CDR1 LGHNA, CDR2 YSLEER. V lost 2 bases to trimming and J lost 3 bases; unmatched junction nucleotides: 3. The CDR3 covers 16 residues. The DNA for the CDR3 is TGCGCCAGCAGCCAATTGGGACAGGGGGTCTACAATGAGCAGTTCTTC. Encoded protein: CASSQLGQGVYNEQFF.

This clonotype was seen a few times. The chain employs TRBV6-2 or TRBV6-3 and TRBJ2-2, with TRBD2 matching over 8 bases. Germline assignment: CDR1 MNHEY and CDR2 SVGEGT. Trimming cost V 7 bases and J 7 bases; bases outside gene matches: 14. This CDR3 region has 16 residues. CDR3 sequence reads: CASTTFRGGRDGELFF. CDR3 sequence (DNA): TGTGCCAGCACCACCTTTCGGGGGGGCCGAGACGGGGAGCTGTTTTTT.

This chain connects TRBV13 to TRBJ2-7; 10 nucleotides agree with TRBD1. V lost 5 bases and J lost 5; bases outside the gene matches: 6. CDR3 size: 14 residues. Germline CDR1 and CDR2: PRHDT and FYEKMQ (reference sequence). The CDR3 DNA reads as TGTGCCAGCAGCAAGGGACAGGGGCTTGACGAGCAGTACTTC. Amino acids: CASSKGQGLDEQYF. The variable domain in full, with the rest retrieved from reference TRBV13 and TRBJ2-7, is AAGVIQSPRHLIKEKRETATLKCYPIPRHDTVYWYQQGPGQDPQFLISFYEKMQSDKGSIPDRFSAQQFSDYHSELNMSSLELGDSALYFCASSKGQGLDEQYFGPGTRLTVT.

This clonotype was seen a handful of times. This chain uses TRBV20-1 with TRBJ2-3, with D unclear. The V and J ends lost 5 bases and 0 bases respectively, with 9 bases between them. The CDR3 is made up of 13 amino acids. CDR1 is DFQATT and CDR2 is SNEGSKA in the germline V gene (reference sequence). In nucleotides, the CDR3 is TGCAGTGCTCAGCCCCCGAGCACAGATACGCAGTATTTT. Its translation: CSAQPPSTDTQYF.

The chain employs TRBV20-1 and TRBJ2-5; TRBD1 is a possible D gene (6 bases). V was cut by 6 bases and J by 4 bases, with 15 bases left in between. Per germline, CDR1 DFQATT and CDR2 SNEGSKA (reference sequence). This CDR3 contains 13 residues. This CDR3 reads CSANVQGRETQYF. The CDR3 region has the DNA TGCAGTGCCAACGTCCAGGGGAGAGAGACCCAGTACTTC.

This clonotype was detected many times. This chain joins TRBV5-1 and TRBJ2-5, with D possibly being TRBD2 (6 bases). CDR3 length equals 13 residues. Trimming pared 2 bases from V and 3 bases from J, leaving 8 bases between. Germline CDR1 is SGHRS and CDR2 is YFSETQ. CDR3 in DNA: TGCGCCAGCAGCTTAACGGGGGAAGAGACCCAGTACTTC. Translated: CASSLTGEETQYF.

V usage is TRBV7-2 and J usage is TRBJ2-3; no clear D gene. The CDR3 totals 14 residues. In germline, CDR1 is SGHTA, CDR2 FQGNSA. Trimming cost V 1 base and J 2 bases, with 7 bases left between them. This CDR3 reads CASSLGLITDTQYF. The CDR3 DNA follows: TGTGCCAGCAGCTTAGGTCTGATCACAGATACGCAGTATTTT.